A single sample is the source of the 30 T cell receptor beta chains below, sequenced in a study of blood T cell repertoires in COVID-19 (dated by TCRdb to 2020 to 2021). Libraries were constructed by the immunoSEQ multiplex PCR assay. The clones in this table, taken by TCRdb from immuneACCESS, are in-frame only. Not every clone is retained; where verified, under half of the shortfall comes from an unresolved V gene, and the cause of the rest is unknown. Across this sample there are about 130,000 clones, with about 80% seen only once. The ten biggest clones cover 3% to 3.5% of the sample. Sequencing input: peripheral blood. The receptor set was obtained from a woman aged 80 or older with acute or convalescent COVID-19.

Only one count was recorded for this clone. The sample contains more than one DNA sequence encoding this CDR3. The chain recombines TRBV6-5 with TRBJ2-5; TRBD1 matches 10 bases. Germline values: CDR1 MNHEY, CDR2 SVGAGI. The length of the CDR3 is 14 residues. With 5 bases clipped from V and 5 bases from J, the junction kept 5 bases outside the gene matches. DNA of the CDR3: TGTGCCAGCAGTCCGACAGGGGGCAGGGAGACCCAGTACTTC. Translating gives CASSPTGGRETQYF.

The chain has TRBV5-1 and TRBJ1-1; maybe TRBD1 (6 bases). Trimming cost V 5 bases and J 1 base, with 12 bases left between them. Germline CDR1 reads SGHRS; CDR2 reads YFSETQ. There are 14 residues in the CDR3. The CDR3 DNA follows: TGCGCCAGCAGTAGGGGGGGCACGAACACTGAAGCTTTCTTT. Translated, it gives CASSRGGTNTEAFF.

The chain couples TRBV5-5 to TRBJ1-3; 8 nucleotides line up with TRBD1. Germline trimming cut 7 bases from V and 0 bases from J; bases unmatched to any gene: 3. This CDR3 contains 14 residues. Germline loops: CDR1 SGHKS, CDR2 YYEKEE (reference sequence). The CDR3 DNA reads as TGTGCCAGCTTTCAGGGGGCCTCTGGAAACACCATATATTTT. As protein: CASFQGASGNTIYF.

The rearrangement joins TRBV6-5 to TRBJ2-3; D may be TRBD2 (6 bases). The V end lost 7 bases, the J end lost 2 bases, and 10 bases lay between the germline ends. Germline V gene lookup returns CDR1 MNHEY and CDR2 SVGAGI. The CDR3 extends over 13 amino acids. The CDR3 sequence: CASMAGNTDTQYF. DNA for the CDR3: TGTGCCAGCATGGCGGGGAACACAGATACGCAGTATTTT.

This chain connects TRBV5-1 to TRBJ1-1, with unresolved D. The germline V gene has CDR1 SGHRS and CDR2 YFSETQ. V was trimmed by 0 bases and J by 7 bases, leaving 10 bases between them. The CDR3 loop spans 13 amino acids. The CDR3 sequence: CASSLELRGEAFF. CDR3 sequence (DNA): TGCGCCAGCAGCTTGGAGTTGCGGGGTGAAGCTTTCTTT.

The rearrangement joins TRBV7-5 to TRBJ2-2; the DNA was not compared with TRBD2, the D call given in the table. TRBV7-5 is noted as a pseudogene. The CDR3 has 16 amino acids. The CDR3 is CARSSLGGDGTGELFF. For the CDR3, the DNA is TGTGCCAGAAGCTCCCTAGGGGGGGATGGCACCGGGGAGCTGTTTTTT.

The chain couples TRBV10-3 to TRBJ1-4, with TRBD1 matching 7 bases. The CDR3 totals 16 residues. Trimming took 0 bases from V and 8 from J; bases not matched to a gene: 9. In germline, CDR1 is ENHRY, CDR2 SYGVKD. The CDR3 loop reads CAISESTTGQPEKLFF. The CDR3 region has the DNA TGTGCCATCAGTGAGTCGACTACGGGACAGCCGGAAAAACTGTTTTTT.

The chain uses TRBV6-6 and TRBJ2-2; possibly TRBD1 for D (5 bases). CDR3 size: 14 residues. Trimming left V 5 bases short and J 1 base short, with 8 bases between. Per germline, CDR1 MNHNY and CDR2 SVGAGI (reference sequence). CDR3 nucleotide sequence: TGTGCCAGCAGTCCTACAGGGAACACCGGGGAGCTGTTTTTT. Protein product: CASSPTGNTGELFF.

The chain carries TRBV11-2 and TRBJ1-4; 9 nucleotides align to TRBD1. J gave up 4 bases and V 5 bases, and 8 bases lay outside the gene matches. CDR1 SGHAT and CDR2 FQNNGV come from the germline V gene. The CDR3 extends over 16 amino acids. CDR3 sequence: CASSEGMGQGNEKLFF. The CDR3 nucleotides are TGTGCCAGCAGCGAGGGGATGGGACAGGGTAATGAAAAACTGTTTTTT.

This chain connects TRBV19 to TRBJ1-1; TRBD1 matches at 8 bases. V gave up 1 base and J gave up 8 bases; unmatched junction bases: 15. The germline V gene has CDR1 LNHDA and CDR2 SQIVND (reference sequence). This CDR3 is built from 17 residues. CDR3 residues: CASSIVRGTGGQTEAFF. In DNA form, the CDR3 reads TGTGCCAGTAGTATAGTGAGGGGAACAGGGGGGCAAACGGAAGCTTTCTTT.

The J gene is TRBJ2-3, the V gene TRBV4-2; 16 bases match TRBD2. In germline, CDR1 is LGHNA, CDR2 YNFKEQ. The CDR3 consists of 17 residues. Unmatched junction bases numbered 7, after V lost 2 bases and J lost 8 bases. The CDR3 spells CASSQSGTSGGVVTQYF. In DNA form, the CDR3 reads TGTGCCAGCAGCCAATCCGGGACTAGCGGGGGGGTAGTTACGCAGTATTTT.

The chain employs TRBV18 and TRBJ1-1, with D unresolved. The CDR3 length is 16 residues. Trimming removed 3 bases at V and 0 bases at J, with 14 bases between. Germline V lookup: CDR1 KGHSH, CDR2 LQKENI. The CDR3 nucleotides are TGTGCCAGCTCACCCGAGTTGAGACACTTGAACACTGAAGCTTTCTTT. The encoded protein is CASSPELRHLNTEAFF.

In nucleotides, the CDR3 is TGCGCCAGCAGCCGTTTAACGGCAACTAATGAAAAACTGTTTTTT. It is translated as CASSRLTATNEKLFF. The chain employs TRBV4-3 and TRBJ1-4; D is ambiguous. The CDR3 consists of 15 residues. In germline, CDR1 is LGHNA, CDR2 YSLEER. The germline V and J ends were trimmed by 4 bases and 0 bases, with 9 bases remaining between them.

This chain joins TRBV7-9 and TRBJ2-7; 8 nucleotides agree with TRBD1. V lost 3 bases and J lost 6; bases outside the gene matches: 10. The CDR3 loop spans 15 amino acids. The V gene's germline CDR1 is SEHNR and CDR2 FQNEAQ (reference sequence). CDR3 sequence reads: CASSLMTGEELEQYF. CDR3 coding DNA: TGTGCCAGCAGCTTGATGACAGGGGAGGAACTCGAGCAGTACTTC.

V and J are TRBV18 and TRBJ1-2; D is unresolved. Per the germline V gene, CDR1 is KGHSH and CDR2 is LQKENI. Deletions cut 1 base from V and 3 bases from J, with 9 bases between. The CDR3 runs to 14 residues. Here the CDR3 DNA reads TGTGCCAGCTCACCACAAGTCGGAGACTATGGCTACACCTTC. Its translation is CASSPQVGDYGYTF.

V usage is TRBV6-5 and J usage is TRBJ2-3; possibly TRBD1 for D (6 bases). Germline-derived CDR1 and CDR2 are MNHEY and SVGAGI. V dropped 4 bases and J dropped 2 bases, with 10 bases sitting between them. There are 14 residues in the CDR3. The CDR3 DNA reads as TGTGCCAGCAGTTTTGGACAGATCACAGATACGCAGTATTTT. Its translation: CASSFGQITDTQYF.

V gene TRBV12-5 combines with J gene TRBJ1-2; D perhaps matches TRBD1 (5 bases). V gave up 2 bases and J gave up 7 bases, with 23 bases separating them. The CDR3 has 17 residues. Germline CDR1 and CDR2: LGHNT and FRNRAP. The CDR3 protein is CASGLFMGSVPQGGYTF. CDR3 nucleotides: TGTGCTAGTGGTTTGTTTATGGGTTCAGTGCCCCAGGGTGGCTACACCTTC.

The chain is built from TRBV5-6 and TRBJ1-5; D gene unclear. The germline gives CDR1 SGHDT, CDR2 YYEEEE. The CDR3 is 13 amino acids. V shed 4 bases and J shed 4 bases, with 9 bases lying between them. DNA for the CDR3: TGTGCCAGCAGCGTCGCGGCGAATCAGCCCCAGCATTTT. Its translation is CASSVAANQPQHF.

The V gene is TRBV18, the J gene TRBJ1-3, with D perhaps matching TRBD1 (6 bases). CDR1 KGHSH and CDR2 LQKENI come from the germline V gene. The CDR3 is made up of 13 amino acids. V was trimmed by 5 bases and J by 2 bases, leaving 7 bases between them. The CDR3, as DNA: TGTGCCAGCTCAGCAGGGGCTGGAAACACCATATATTTT. Its protein is CASSAGAGNTIYF.

This chain connects TRBV30 to TRBJ1-6, with unresolved D. V was cut by 0 bases and J by 14 bases, with 17 bases left in between. The length of the CDR3 is 14 residues. Germline CDR1 and CDR2: GTSNPN and SVGIG (reference sequence). The CDR3 reads CAWSVEGDGRSLHF. The CDR3, as DNA: TGTGCCTGGAGTGTAGAGGGAGACGGACGATCCCTCCACTTT.

This clone was recorded a few times. The V and J genes are TRBV4-1 and TRBJ1-2, with 9 bases lining up with TRBD1. CDR1 is MGHRA and CDR2 is YSYEKL in the germline V gene. Trimming took 4 bases from V and 3 from J; bases not matched to a gene: 6. This CDR3 contains 15 residues. In nucleotides, the CDR3 is TGCGCCAGCAGCCTCGGGACAGGGTGGGACTATGGCTACACCTTC. Residues: CASSLGTGWDYGYTF.

The chain employs TRBV7-9 and TRBJ2-2; possibly TRBD1 for D (5 bases). The germline gives CDR1 SEHNR, CDR2 FQNEAQ (reference sequence). V was trimmed by 7 bases and J by 5 bases, leaving 11 bases between them. The CDR3 spans 13 residues. This CDR3 is CASTQGITGELFF. The CDR3 region has the DNA TGTGCCAGCACCCAGGGAATAACCGGGGAGCTGTTTTTT.

This clone was detected a few times. The V and J genes are TRBV10-1 and TRBJ2-7; maybe TRBD2 (6 bases). This CDR3 has 12 amino acids. From germline, CDR1 is WNHNN and CDR2 SYGVQD (reference sequence). V was pared by 3 bases and J by 9 bases, with 12 bases between. CDR3 loop: CASSDGPGGQYF. DNA of the CDR3: TGCGCCAGCAGTGACGGCCCCGGGGGGCAGTACTTC.

CDR3 nucleotide sequence: TGTGCCACCAGCGGGTTTGGAGCGTTCGGTGAAAAACTGTTTTTT. This translates into CATSGFGAFGEKLFF. The V gene is TRBV15, the J gene TRBJ1-4; D unresolved. Per the germline V gene, CDR1 is LNHNV and CDR2 is YYDKDF (reference sequence). This CDR3 contains 15 residues. Trimming took off 5 bases at V and 7 bases at J, with 17 bases between the two ends.

The gene calls are TRBV7-3 and TRBJ2-1, with D perhaps matching TRBD2 (5 bases). Germline CDR1 SGHTA, CDR2 FQGTGA. V lost 0 bases and J 7 bases, leaving 10 bases between the germline ends. The CDR3 covers 14 residues. CDR3: CASSLTSGWNEQFF. In DNA, the CDR3 is TGTGCCAGCAGCTTAACGTCGGGGTGGAATGAGCAGTTCTTC.

The CDR3 here is CASEHDGNQPQHF. CDR3 bases: TGTGCCAGCGAACATGATGGCAATCAGCCCCAGCATTTT. The chain combines TRBV19 with TRBJ1-5; no clear D gene. CDR1 is LNHDA and CDR2 is SQIVND in the germline V gene (reference sequence). The CDR3 sequence is 13 residues long. The V and J ends lost 9 bases and 2 bases respectively, with 11 bases between them.

CDR3 DNA sequence: TGTGCCAGCAGTGGGCAGATTGGAAACACCATATATTTT. Its protein product is CASSGQIGNTIYF. The rearrangement uses TRBV2 and TRBJ1-3; D is unclear. CDR3 size: 13 residues. The germline V gene has CDR1 SNHLY and CDR2 FYNNEI. The germline V and J ends were trimmed by 4 bases and 3 bases, with 7 bases remaining between them.

The chain has TRBV7-8 and TRBJ1-1; D is possibly TRBD1 (6 bases). Germline V gene data show CDR1 as SGHVS and CDR2 as FQNEAQ. V was pared by 7 bases and J by 4 bases, with 16 bases between. The CDR3 sequence is 14 residues long. CDR3 in amino acids: CASTPGAGGTEAFF. DNA of the CDR3: TGTGCCAGCACCCCAGGGGCCGGAGGCACTGAAGCTTTCTTT. Full variable domain (outside the CDR3, taken from reference TRBV7-8 and TRBJ1-1): GAGVSQSPRYKVAKRGQDVALRCDPISGHVSLFWYQQALGQGPEFLTYFQNEAQLDKSGLPSDRFFAERPEGSVSTLKIQRTQQEDSAVYLCASTPGAGGTEAFFGQGTRLTVV.

The chain has TRBV4-3 and TRBJ2-1; D is possibly TRBD2 (7 bases). This CDR3 region has 16 residues. V was shortened by 0 bases and J by 4 bases, with 13 bases between the two germline ends. Looked up from germline, CDR1 is LGHNA and CDR2 is YSLEER. This chain's CDR3 is CASSQDYGGHYNEQFF. DNA of the CDR3: TGCGCCAGCAGCCAAGACTACGGGGGGCATTACAATGAGCAGTTCTTC.

V and J are TRBV7-9 and TRBJ2-2, with 8 bases identical to TRBD1. The CDR3 runs 15 residues. Germline CDR1 SEHNR, CDR2 FQNEAQ (reference sequence). With V trimmed by 3 bases and J by 3 bases, 3 bases remained unmatched. CDR3 in DNA: TGTGCCAGCAGCTTCCACAGGGGGGACACCGGGGAGCTGTTTTTT. Its protein is CASSFHRGDTGELFF.